This section outlines one T cell receptor (beta chain) sequence together with its context. Its antigen is currently unknown. The entry originates in a study of radiation and T cells in renal cell carcinoma. Across the study: Nephrectomy followed 15 Gy stereotactic body radiation by 4 weeks. Study-wide points: Top tumor clonotypes rose in blood 2 weeks post-radiation, then contracted.

V lost 2 bases and J lost 6; bases outside the gene matches: 5. The length of the CDR3 is 14 residues. Germline V gives CDR1 SGHNT, CDR2 YYREEE (reference sequence). The time point denotes: baseline pretreatment blood. Documented treatment: 15 Gy SBRT to primary tumor, nephrectomy 4 weeks later. Serial blood draws occurred at baseline and 2 and 4 weeks post-SBRT. This renal cell carcinoma was of the clear cell type. The repertoire was sequenced with immunoSEQ multiplex PCR; TCRdb's copy has only in-frame clones and lacks some. The sample holds about 130,000 clones, roughly 80% seen once. The rearrangement uses TRBV5-4 and TRBJ1-1; 9 bases align to TRBD1. This specimen consisted of blood, obtained from a patient whose treatment included radiotherapy and nephrectomy. The clonotype comes from a woman aged 60-75 years with renal cell carcinoma. The CDR3 nucleotides read TGTGCCAGCAGCTTTTCGGACAGGGGATCTGAAGCTTTCTTT. Its protein product is CASSFSDRGSEAFF. Full variable domain (rest looked up from reference TRBV5-4 and TRBJ1-1): ETGVTQSPTHLIKTRGQQVTLRCSSQSGHNTVSWYQQALGQGPQFIFQYYREEENGRGNFPPRFSGLQFPNYSSELNVNALELDDSALYLCASSFSDRGSEAFFGQGTRLTVV.